The 10 T cell receptor beta chains given below trace back to one sample, sequenced in a study of T cell changes during pregnancy in multiple sclerosis. Here immunoSEQ multiplex PCR was the method, and the copy in TCRdb shows in-frame clones only, minus some. Among tens of thousands of clones listed, around 90% were seen once. The sample consisted of peripheral blood, taken in the first trimester of pregnancy. The receptor set was obtained from a female donor in good health, enrolled as a control in a pregnancy study.

The rearrangement links TRBV30 to TRBJ2-7; 10 positions agree with TRBD2. Germline CDR1 is GTSNPN and CDR2 is SVGIG (reference sequence). This CDR3 spans 16 amino acids. The J segment lost 0 bases and the V segment lost 4 bases, leaving 9 bases of the junction unmatched. The CDR3 coding sequence is TGTGCCTGGAAACCCCCCCTAGCGGGGGCCTCCTACGAGCAGTACTTC. This codes for CAWKPPLAGASYEQYF.

The rearrangement joins TRBV7-2 to TRBJ1-2, with 11 bases fitting TRBD1. V lost 1 base and J lost 6; bases outside the gene matches: 10. CDR1 and CDR2 (germline): SGHTA, FQGNSA. This CDR3 contains 17 residues. CDR3 region: CASSLVGQGGGLDGYTF. In nucleotides, the CDR3 is TGTGCCAGCAGCTTAGTGGGACAGGGGGGGGGTCTGGATGGCTACACCTTC.

This chain links TRBV19 with TRBJ2-3; D is ambiguous. The CDR3 covers 14 residues. V was pared by 5 bases and J by 1 base, with 10 bases between. In germline, CDR1 is LNHDA, CDR2 SQIVND (reference sequence). CDR3 amino acids: CASSFFVGTDTQYF. In DNA form, the CDR3 reads TGTGCCAGTAGTTTCTTTGTCGGCACAGATACGCAGTATTTT.

This chain uses TRBV14 with TRBJ1-1, with D unclear. Trimming removed 0 bases at V and 0 bases at J, with 11 bases between. Germline CDR1 SGHDN, CDR2 FVKESK. The CDR3 contains 16 residues. This CDR3 reads CASSQDFGRLNTEAFF. Written as DNA, the CDR3 is TGTGCCAGCAGCCAAGATTTCGGCAGGTTGAACACTGAAGCTTTCTTT.

The chain couples TRBV9 to TRBJ2-7; 8 bases match TRBD1. The CDR3 contains 15 residues. The V segment lost 4 bases and the J segment 2 bases; nucleotides outside the gene matches: 8. Germline V gene sequence: CDR1 SGDLS, CDR2 YYNGEE. The chain's CDR3 is CASSPTDRAAYEQYF. CDR3 DNA: TGTGCCAGCAGCCCCACGGACAGGGCGGCCTACGAGCAGTACTTC.

J is TRBJ1-1 and V is TRBV19; unclear D gene. Germline V gene sequence: CDR1 LNHDA, CDR2 SQIVND (reference sequence). The ends were cut back, 3 bases at V and 8 bases at J, with 16 bases in the middle. This CDR3 spans 14 amino acids. CDR3 in amino acids: CASSISSQAVEAFF. For the CDR3, the DNA is TGTGCCAGTAGTATCTCCTCTCAGGCCGTAGAAGCTTTCTTT. The full variable domain, in which reference TRBV19 and TRBJ1-1 provide the parts outside the CDR3, is DGGITQSPKYLFRKEGQNVTLSCEQNLNHDAMYWYRQDPGQGLRLIYYSQIVNDFQKGDIAEGYSVSREKKESFPLTVTSAQKNPTAFYLCASSISSQAVEAFFGQGTRLTVV.

The gene calls are TRBV7-8 and TRBJ2-1, with D maybe TRBD2 (5 bases). The length of the CDR3 is 16 residues. Deletions cut 6 bases from V and 4 bases from J, with 19 bases between. CDR1 is SGHVS and CDR2 is FQNEAQ in the germline V gene. The CDR3 DNA is TGTGCCAGCAGTTCAAACGGGGTTGATCCTTACAATGAGCAGTTCTTC. This translates into CASSSNGVDPYNEQFF.

The genes are TRBV19 and TRBJ2-7, with a possible D match to TRBD1 (6 bases). Germline lookup yields CDR1 LNHDA and CDR2 SQIVND (reference sequence). The ends were cut back, 7 bases at V and 2 bases at J, with 15 bases in the middle. This CDR3 is 14 amino acids long. CDR3 sequence: CASISPGHPYEQYF. In DNA, the CDR3 is TGTGCCAGTATTTCACCGGGACACCCCTACGAGCAGTACTTC. Filled out from reference TRBV19 and TRBJ2-7, the complete variable domain reads DGGITQSPKYLFRKEGQNVTLSCEQNLNHDAMYWYRQDPGQGLRLIYYSQIVNDFQKGDIAEGYSVSREKKESFPLTVTSAQKNPTAFYLCASISPGHPYEQYFGPGTRLTVT.

This chain links TRBV14 with TRBJ1-1, with D unclear. Germline-derived CDR1 and CDR2 are SGHDN and FVKESK. The V end lost 0 bases, the J end lost 5 bases, and 7 bases lay between the germline ends. This CDR3 comprises 13 residues. The CDR3 here is CASSQESGTEAFF. In nucleotides, the CDR3 is TGTGCCAGCAGCCAAGAGAGCGGGACTGAAGCTTTCTTT.

The rearrangement links TRBV6-6 to TRBJ1-2; TRBD1 agrees at 7 bases. Germline V gives CDR1 MNHNY, CDR2 SVGAGI (reference sequence). The V and J ends lost 0 bases and 0 bases, in that order; junction bases with no gene match: 4. The CDR3 runs to 16 residues. The CDR3, as DNA: TGTGCCAGCAGTTACTCCGGGGACAGATCTAACTATGGCTACACCTTC. Translated: CASSYSGDRSNYGYTF.